Below, one T cell receptor beta chain is given with its context. This sample was included in a study of response to subunit inactivated influenza vaccine. Trimming removed 4 bases from V and 8 bases from J; junction bases left unmatched: 14. The CDR3 contains 16 residues. Per the germline V gene, CDR1 is SGHTA and CDR2 is FQGNSA. TCRdb reanalysed the RT-PCR reads using MiXCR and keeps one entry per CDR3 protein. The sample has a few hundred thousand distinct CDR3 sequences; over 9% are singletons. These sequences were also reported in another study, on T cells expressing NK-cell markers. Per that paper: What made the TCR beta cDNA was 5'RACE template switching with UMIs. All TCR beta repertoires analysed originated from sorted CD3+CD56+NKG2C+, CD3+CD56+NKG2C- and CD3+CD56-NKG2C+ T cells. Restricting sorting to alpha-beta TCR T cells was achieved in several experiments by an anti-gamma-delta TCR antibody. In a few donors, these clonotypes also led the CD3+CD56-NKG2C+ fraction.

The gene calls are TRBV7-2 and TRBJ1-1; the match to TRBD1 covers 9 bases. This specimen was PBMCs from blood, taken on the day of vaccination. This TCR came from a man in his fifties or sixties who received an inactivated influenza vaccine. This chain's CDR3 is CASSSRGQGRGKEAFF. CDR3 in DNA: TGTGCCAGCAGCTCGAGAGGACAGGGGCGAGGAAAGGAAGCTTTCTTT.